The count of the clone carrying this TCR beta chain is one. The antigen is undetermined. These data originate in a study of cytomegalovirus exposure and HLA in healthy donors. Germline V gene sequence: CDR1 MNHEY, CDR2 SVGAGI. The CDR3 totals 16 residues. Losses at the gene ends were 3 bases for V and 6 bases for J; bases not matched to a gene: 10. A multiplex PCR was run with 60 Vbeta primers and 13 Jbeta primers. In the original workflow: Counted up in a later analysis, unique TCR beta chains came to 65 million to 80 million, with around 10 million shared. Assay used: immunoSEQ multiplex PCR; TCRdb lists only in-frame clones, some missing. V and J calls and clone size are as listed in that table; D and trimming were resolved from the DNA. Of some 200,000 clones listed, around 86% are singletons. General observations from the study: Later analysis found that TCR beta chains associated with HLA were more clonally expanded than other, equally common chains. Earlier results showed most TCR beta V segments being productive about 90% or about 30% of the time.

The TCR originated in a woman aged 18-35 years in good health and CMV-seronegative. The chain combines TRBV6-5 with TRBJ2-3; TRBD2 agrees at 9 bases. Source material: PBMCs. The CDR3 nucleotides read TGTGCCAGCAGTTATCAGGCGGGGGGGGTCTGGGATACGCAGTATTTT. It specifies CASSYQAGGVWDTQYF.